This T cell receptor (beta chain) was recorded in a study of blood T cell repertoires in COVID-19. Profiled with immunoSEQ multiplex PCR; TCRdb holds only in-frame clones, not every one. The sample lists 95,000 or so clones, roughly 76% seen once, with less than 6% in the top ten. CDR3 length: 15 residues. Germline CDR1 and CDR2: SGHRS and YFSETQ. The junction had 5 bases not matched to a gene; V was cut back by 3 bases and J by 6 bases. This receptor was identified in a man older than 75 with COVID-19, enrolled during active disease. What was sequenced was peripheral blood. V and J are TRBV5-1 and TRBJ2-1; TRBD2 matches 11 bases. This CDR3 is CASSSLAGESNEQFF. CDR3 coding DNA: TGCGCCAGCAGCTCACTAGCGGGAGAAAGCAATGAGCAGTTCTTC.